One TCR beta chain is described in this entry. This clonotype has at least ten counts. Which antigen it targets is not known. The record has no base qualities; no much larger clone is one base away. Libraries were constructed by 5' RACE. For sequencing, a NextSeq 500 was employed. In the TCR library protocol, unique molecular identifiers were attached to individual cDNA molecules to correct for PCR bias and sequencing error. Both TCR alpha and beta chains were sequenced, and tight co-correlation was observed between alpha and beta sequence abundances in each sample. Per the source publication's procedure: Decombinator V4 was used to annotate TCR sequences for V gene, J gene and CDR3. TCRs were defined as expanded if a significant change between any two time points was detected under a Poisson model with p below 0.0001. Abundances of TCRs were expressed as counts per million after normalisation to the total number of TCRs sequenced in each sample. MAIT TCRs were defined by TRAV1-2 paired with TRAJ12, TRAJ20 or TRAJ33, and iNKT TCRs by TRAV10 paired with TRAJ18. VDJdb, accessed 1 November 2021, was searched for CMV, EBV and SARS-CoV-2 annotated TCRs, excluding TCRs annotated for multiple antigens. TCRdb cleaned the public reads at Q25 with fastp, built clones with MiXCR and kept in-frame beta chains. Every entry covers one CDR3 protein and lists the most common genes and DNA from its rows. The V and J calls were determined by TCRdb, not by the authors. In all, the sample holds some 87,000 distinct CDR3 sequences, and approximately 15% of those were seen once. Roughly 1.4% of the sample lies in the top ten.

The CDR3 sequence holds 17 residues, the cysteine and phenylalanine included. Kept here is only the CDR3 DNA, which spans 51 bases and is read in frame from base 1. V loses 4 bases at its end and J loses 4 bases; junction bases beyond the gene matches: 11. Sequences SGHTA (CDR1) and FQGNSA (CDR2) are obtained from the germline V gene. Set within a cohort of healthcare workers in London, UK, this nested case-control study involved weekly PCR testing of nasopharyngeal swabs along with blood sampling. Healthcare workers were enrolled in the week of the UK lockdown, from 23 to 31 March 2020, and were followed every week for up to roughly 15 weeks. This sample stems from a study of early T cells in non-severe SARS-CoV-2 infection (dated by TCRdb to the early 2020s). Regarding the research as a whole: Because TCR sequencing was done on bulk RNA from unsorted whole blood, the alpha and beta chains could not be paired. General study outcomes and caveats: VDJdb matching was skewed toward anti-spike CD8 responses, so virus-specific expansions were likely underestimated and private and CD4 specificities were missed.

The specimen sequenced was whole blood. The chain is encoded by TRBV7-2 joined to TRBJ2-7; 12 bases in between match TRBD2. This TCR was recovered from an adult who was a healthcare worker with PCR-confirmed SARS-CoV-2 infection or an uninfected control (not recorded which). CDR3 sequence: CASSSASGGATMYEQYF. Read as DNA, the sequence is TGTGCCAGCAGCTCTGCTAGCGGGGGGGCAACTATGTACGAGCAGTACTTC.